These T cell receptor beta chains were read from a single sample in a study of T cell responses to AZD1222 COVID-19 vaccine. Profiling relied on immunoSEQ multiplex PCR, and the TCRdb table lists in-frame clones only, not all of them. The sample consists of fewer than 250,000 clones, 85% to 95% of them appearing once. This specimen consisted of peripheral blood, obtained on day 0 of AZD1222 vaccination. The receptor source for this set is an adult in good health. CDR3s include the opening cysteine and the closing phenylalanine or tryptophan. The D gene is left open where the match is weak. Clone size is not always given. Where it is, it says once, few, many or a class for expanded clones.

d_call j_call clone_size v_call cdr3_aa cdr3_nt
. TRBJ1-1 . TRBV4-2 CASSQELGGTEAFF TGTGCCAGCAGCCAAGAGCTAGGGGGAACTGAAGCTTTCTTT
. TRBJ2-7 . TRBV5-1 CASSLVPPIGAGAYEQYF TGCGCCAGCAGCTTGGTACCCCCGATAGGCGCCGGGGCCTACGAGCAGTACTTC
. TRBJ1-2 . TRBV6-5 CASSLDRSDYGYTF TGTGCCAGCAGTCTCGACAGGAGCGACTATGGCTACACCTTC
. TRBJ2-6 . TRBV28 CASSFPFSGANVLTF TGTGCCAGCAGTTTCCCCTTTTCTGGGGCCAACGTCCTGACTTTC
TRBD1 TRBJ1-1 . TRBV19 CASSIARGRTEAFF TGTGCCAGTAGTATTGCCAGGGGGCGGACTGAAGCTTTCTTT
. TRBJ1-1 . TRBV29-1 CSAGQQNTEAFF TGCAGCGCCGGACAGCAGAACACTGAAGCTTTCTTT
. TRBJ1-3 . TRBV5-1 CASSLEVVQSGNTIYF TGCGCCAGCAGCTTGGAGGTAGTACAATCTGGAAACACCATATATTTT
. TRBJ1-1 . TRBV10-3 CAISEPQGNTEAFF TGTGCCATCAGTGAGCCACAGGGTAACACTGAAGCTTTCTTT
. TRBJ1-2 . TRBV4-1 CASSQDNTPVDGYTF TGCGCCAGCAGCCAAGATAACACCCCCGTAGACGGCTACACCTTC
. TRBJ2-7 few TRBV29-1 CSVDGRGPYEQYF TGCAGCGTTGATGGTCGGGGACCCTACGAGCAGTACTTC
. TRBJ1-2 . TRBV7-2 CASSLAWRDKKYGYTF TGTGCCAGCAGCTTAGCGTGGCGGGACAAAAAATATGGCTACACCTTC
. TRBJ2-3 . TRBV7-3 CASSLTARTSTDTQYF TGTGCCAGCAGCTTAACGGCCAGGACTAGCACAGATACGCAGTATTTT
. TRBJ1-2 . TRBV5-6 CASTRGISYGYTF TGTGCCAGCACCCGGGGGATTTCATATGGCTACACCTTC
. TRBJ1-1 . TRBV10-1 CASSEATKGEAFF TGCGCCAGCAGTGAGGCGACGAAGGGGGAGGCTTTCTTT
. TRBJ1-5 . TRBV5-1 CASSDGAHNQPQHF TGCGCCAGCAGCGACGGGGCTCATAATCAGCCCCAGCATTTT
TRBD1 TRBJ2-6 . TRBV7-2 CASSPGQAGANVLTF TGTGCCAGCAGCCCAGGACAGGCTGGGGCCAACGTCCTGACTTTC
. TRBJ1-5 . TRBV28 CASSLGVNSNQPQHF TGTGCCAGCAGTTTAGGGGTTAATAGCAATCAGCCCCAGCATTTT
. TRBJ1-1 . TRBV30 CAWSVLEWDEAFF TGTGCCTGGAGTGTATTGGAATGGGACGAAGCTTTCTTT
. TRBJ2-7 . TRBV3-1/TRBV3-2 CASSQVPPTGQGNEQYF TGTGCCAGCAGCCAAGTTCCCCCCACGGGCCAAGGGAACGAGCAGTACTTC
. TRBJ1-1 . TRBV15 CATSNRAQNTEAFF TGTGCCACCAGCAATCGGGCCCAGAACACTGAAGCTTTCTTT
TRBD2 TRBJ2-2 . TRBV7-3 CASSFGTSLTGELFF TGTGCCAGCAGCTTCGGGACTAGCCTAACCGGGGAGCTGTTTTTT
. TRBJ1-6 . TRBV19 CASSPGAYNSPLHF TGTGCCAGTAGCCCAGGGGCCTATAATTCACCCCTCCACTTT
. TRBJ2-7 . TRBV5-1 CASSFNGGSSYEQYF TGCGCCAGCAGCTTCAACGGGGGCAGCTCCTACGAGCAGTACTTC
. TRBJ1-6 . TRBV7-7 CASSFPPELSPLHF TGTGCCAGCAGCTTTCCTCCAGAACTATCACCCCTCCACTTT
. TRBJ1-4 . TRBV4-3 CASSQEGRVDEKLFF TGCGCCAGCAGCCAAGAAGGCAGGGTGGATGAAAAACTGTTTTTT
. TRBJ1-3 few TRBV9 CASSGAALSGNTIYF TGTGCCAGCAGCGGGGCTGCCCTCTCTGGAAACACCATATATTTT
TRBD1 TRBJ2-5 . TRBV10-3 CAISKTGGLETQYF TGTGCCATCAGTAAGACAGGGGGCCTGGAGACCCAGTACTTC
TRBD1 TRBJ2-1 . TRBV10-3 CAIRTDRGFYNEQFF TGTGCCATCAGAACGGACAGGGGGTTCTACAATGAGCAGTTCTTC
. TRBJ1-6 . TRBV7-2 CASSLGGGMYSPLHF TGTGCCAGCAGCTTAGGGGGGGGGATGTATTCACCCCTCCACTTT
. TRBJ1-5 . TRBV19 CASSIKGVGSQPQHF TGTGCCAGTAGTATAAAGGGGGTTGGCAGTCAGCCCCAGCATTTT
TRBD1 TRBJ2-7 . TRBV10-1 CASETITRQGSSYEQYF TGCGCCAGCGAGACTATCACCCGACAGGGGAGCTCCTACGAGCAGTACTTC
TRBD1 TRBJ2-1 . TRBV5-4 CASRDSVYNEQFF TGTGCCAGCCGGGACAGCGTCTACAATGAGCAGTTCTTC
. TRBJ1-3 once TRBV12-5 CASGSLLPGNTIYF TGTGCTAGTGGTTCCCTACTACCCGGAAACACCATATATTTT
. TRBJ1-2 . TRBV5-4 CASREGTLDGYTF TGTGCCAGCAGGGAGGGGACCTTAGATGGCTACACCTTC
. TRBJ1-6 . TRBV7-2 CASSLAWSPLHF TGTGCCAGCAGCTTAGCATGGTCACCCCTCCACTTT
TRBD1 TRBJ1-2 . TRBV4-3 CASSQGATGFYGYTF TGCGCCAGCAGCCAAGGGGCGACAGGGTTCTATGGCTACACCTTC
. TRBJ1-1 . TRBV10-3 CAILPQGGNTEAFF TGTGCCATCCTCCCTCAAGGGGGGAACACTGAAGCTTTCTTT
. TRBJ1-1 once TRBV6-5 CASSYYPTDMNTEAFF TGTGCCAGCAGTTACTATCCGACAGATATGAACACTGAAGCTTTCTTT
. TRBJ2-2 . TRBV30 CAWRGASTGELFF TGTGCCTGGAGAGGGGCGAGCACCGGGGAGCTGTTTTTT
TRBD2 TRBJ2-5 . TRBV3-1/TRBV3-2 CASRPSGGALGTQYF TGTGCCAGCAGACCAAGCGGGGGGGCGTTGGGGACCCAGTACTTC
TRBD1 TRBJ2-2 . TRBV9 CASSQGQTTGELFF TGTGCCAGCAGCCAGGGACAGACCACCGGGGAGCTGTTTTTT
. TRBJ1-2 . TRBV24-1 CATSDSDTNYGYTF TGTGCCACCAGTGATTCGGACACTAACTATGGCTACACCTTC
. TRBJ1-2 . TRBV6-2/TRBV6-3 CASSQARREGYTF TGTGCCAGCAGCCAGGCCCGGAGAGAGGGCTACACCTTC
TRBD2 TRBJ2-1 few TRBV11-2 CASSPRGGLSSYNEQFF TGTGCCAGCAGCCCCCGGGGGGGCCTGAGCTCCTACAATGAGCAGTTCTTC
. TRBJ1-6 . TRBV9 CASSVEPHDSPLHF TGTGCCAGCAGCGTAGAGCCCCACGATTCACCCCTCCACTTT
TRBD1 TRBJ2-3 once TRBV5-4 CASSSRTGNTDTQYF TGTGCCAGCAGCTCTCGGACAGGGAACACAGATACGCAGTATTTT
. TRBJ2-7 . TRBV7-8 CASSLGGGSPYEQYF TGTGCCAGCAGCTTAGGGGGCGGGTCTCCCTACGAGCAGTACTTC
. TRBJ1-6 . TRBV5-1 CASRSSTGRTNSPLHF TGCGCCAGCCGGTCCAGCACGGGACGGACTAATTCACCCCTCCACTTT
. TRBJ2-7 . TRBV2 CASSSGRSSYEQYF TGTGCCAGCAGTTCGGGACGGAGCTCCTACGAGCAGTACTTC
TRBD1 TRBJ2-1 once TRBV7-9 CASSFGTGGNEQFF TGTGCCAGCAGCTTCGGGACAGGGGGCAATGAGCAGTTCTTC